This is a list of T cell receptor beta chains from one sample in a study of identical twins. TCRdb recomputed calls from the 5' RACE reads with MiXCR, one row per CDR3 protein. The sample carries around 1.7 million distinct CDR3 sequences, under 35% recorded once. The sequencing sample was made of cord blood. The receptors originated from a newborn girl in good health. Each CDR3 is given with its conserved first and last residue. D genes are given only for firm matches. Clone size is shown for a subset of rows, as once, few, many or a class of expanded clone.

D	size	J	V	DNA	CDR3
NA	few	TRBJ2-7	TRBV3-1	TGTGCCAGCAGCCAGGGCCCACAGGGATCCGAGCAGTACTTC	CASSQGPQGSEQYF
NA	NA	TRBJ2-5	TRBV2	TGTGCCAGCAGTGTCGGGTCGACTTCCCAAGAGACCCAGTACTTC	CASSVGSTSQETQYF
TRBD1	NA	TRBJ1-1	TRBV15	TGTGCCACCAGCAGAGGCTTACAGGGGAAAAAAACTGAAGCTTTCTTT	CATSRGLQGKKTEAFF
NA	few	TRBJ1-5	TRBV20-1	TGCAGTGCTGCCGACACAGGGTTGTTACAGCCCCAGCATTTT	CSAADTGLLQPQHF
NA	NA	TRBJ2-1	TRBV6-1	TGTGCCAGCAGAGCTGGAAGCCTACAGGGAGGGTCCTACAATGAGCAGTTCTTC	CASRAGSLQGGSYNEQFF
TRBD2	NA	TRBJ2-1	TRBV4-1	TGCGCCAGCAGCCGAAGAGGGGGACTAGCGGGGGAGAAGTTTAACAATGAGCAGTTCTTC	CASSRRGGLAGEKFNNEQFF
NA	NA	TRBJ1-2	TRBV5-1	TGCGCCAGCAGCCCCCTGCCATCATTTAACTATGGCTACACCTTC	CASSPLPSFNYGYTF
NA	NA	TRBJ1-1	TRBV28	TGTGCCAGCAGTTTCTGGGCCGGGAACACTGAAGCTTTCTTT	CASSFWAGNTEAFF
NA	few	TRBJ2-7	TRBV15	TGTGCCACCAGCAGATCGGCAGGGTCCTACGAGCAGTACTTC	CATSRSAGSYEQYF
NA	few	TRBJ2-3	TRBV7-8	TGTGCCAGCATACCCCCTAGGGGGACAGATACGCAGTATTTT	CASIPPRGTDTQYF
NA	NA	TRBJ1-2	TRBV14	TGTGCCAGCAGCCAAAAAGCGGACGTTAGTGGCTACACCTTC	CASSQKADVSGYTF
NA	few	TRBJ1-5	TRBV19	TGTGCCAGTAGAAAAGGGGGCAATCAGCCCCAGCATTTT	CASRKGGNQPQHF
NA	NA	TRBJ2-1	TRBV27	TGTGCCAGCAGTTTGGGGGCGTTGAATGAGCAGTTCTTC	CASSLGALNEQFF
NA	NA	TRBJ1-4	TRBV7-9	TGTGCCAGCAGCTTGCACCTTGCAACTAATGAAAAACTGTTTTTT	CASSLHLATNEKLFF
NA	NA	TRBJ2-3	TRBV25-1	TGTGCCAGCAGTGAAAGACAGGCTGATACGCAGTATTTT	CASSERQADTQYF
NA	NA	TRBJ1-1	TRBV25-1	TGTGCCAGCAGTGAATCAACAGGGAAGAAAGCTTTCTTT	CASSESTGKKAFF
TRBD1	NA	TRBJ2-2	TRBV20-1	TGCAGTGCCCCCCGACAGGGGCGTACCGGGGAGCTGTTTTTT	CSAPRQGRTGELFF
NA	few	TRBJ2-3	TRBV12-3/TRBV12-4	TGTGCCAGCAGTTTGTGGAGGCCCCAAACATTCACAGATACGCAGTATTTT	CASSLWRPQTFTDTQYF
NA	NA	TRBJ2-1	TRBV7-9	TGTGCCAGCAGCTTAGGCATCGGGACGCGTCGGAGCTCCTACAATGAGCAGTTCTTC	CASSLGIGTRRSSYNEQFF
NA	few	TRBJ1-6	TRBV20-1	TGCAGTGCTAGAGCGTACCGTCAGTCGAATAATTCACCCCTCCACTTT	CSARAYRQSNNSPLHF
TRBD2	few	TRBJ2-1	TRBV10-3	TGTGCCATCAAGTTAACGGGAGGGGACAATGAGCAGTTCTTC	CAIKLTGGDNEQFF
NA	NA	TRBJ1-2	TRBV6-5	TGTGCCAGCAGTTACGGGGCCGCAACTAACTATGGCTACACCTTC	CASSYGAATNYGYTF
NA	few	TRBJ2-7	TRBV12-3/TRBV12-4	TGTGCCAGCAGTTCTCCGGACTGCTACGAGCAGTACTTC	CASSSPDCYEQYF
TRBD2	few	TRBJ2-3	TRBV12-3/TRBV12-4	TGTGCCAGCAGTTTGGGACTACGAGCAGATACGCAGTATTTT	CASSLGLRADTQYF
NA	NA	TRBJ2-7	TRBV12-3/TRBV12-4	TGTGCCAGCAGTCCCCAGAGGGGACTGACCTCCTCCTACAATGAGCAGTACTTC	CASSPQRGLTSSYNEQYF
NA	NA	TRBJ1-2	TRBV21-1	TGTGCCAGCAGCAAAGGACGGCAGTGGTATGGCTACACCTTC	CASSKGRQWYGYTF
NA	NA	TRBJ1-2	TRBV20-1	TGCAGTGCCGTGGACCTGGAGGGCTACACCTTC	CSAVDLEGYTF
TRBD1	few	TRBJ2-7	TRBV25-1	TGTGCCAGCACCGGGACAGGGGACAATGAGCAGTACTTC	CASTGTGDNEQYF
NA	many	TRBJ2-1	TRBV5-1	TGCGCCAGCAGCTTCCGCGGGACCACTGACTATGAGCAGTTCTTC	CASSFRGTTDYEQFF
NA	NA	TRBJ2-3	TRBV6-5	TGTGCCAGCAGTTACGTTGGGGTGCCCAGGGATACGCAGTATTTT	CASSYVGVPRDTQYF
NA	NA	TRBJ2-7	TRBV10-2	TGCGCCAGCAGCCAGGCGACTAGGGGGGAGCAGTACTTC	CASSQATRGEQYF
NA	NA	TRBJ2-1	TRBV11-1	TGTGCCAGCAGCTTAGAATCGAGGACAGACCCCTACAATGAGCAGTTCTTC	CASSLESRTDPYNEQFF
TRBD2	few	TRBJ2-3	TRBV5-1	TGCGCCAGCAGCTTCAAGCGGGATGGCACAGATACGCAGTATTTT	CASSFKRDGTDTQYF
TRBD2	few	TRBJ2-5	TRBV3-1	TGTGCCAGCAGCCAAAACCGTGCGGGACTAGCGGGGGTTACGGAGACCCAGTACTTC	CASSQNRAGLAGVTETQYF
NA	NA	TRBJ2-5	TRBV6-1	TGTGCCAGCAGTGCGAACAGGGTTGGAGAGACCCAGTACTTC	CASSANRVGETQYF
TRBD2	NA	TRBJ2-3	TRBV12-3/TRBV12-4	TGTGCCGGCACCGTCCGATTACTAGCGGAGGGCACAGATACGCAGTATTTT	CAGTVRLLAEGTDTQYF
NA	many	TRBJ1-2	TRBV29-1	TGCAGCGTTGCGGGGGGCGATGGCTACACCTTC	CSVAGGDGYTF
TRBD1	few	TRBJ1-2	TRBV5-1	TGCGCCAGCAGCTTGACGGACAGGCGGCATGGCTACACCTTC	CASSLTDRRHGYTF
NA	NA	TRBJ1-2	TRBV3-1	TGTGCCAGCAGCCATTACCTTCCCGGGTTTCCTTATGGCTACACCTTC	CASSHYLPGFPYGYTF
NA	few	TRBJ1-3	TRBV5-5	TGTGCCAGCAGCTTGGCCCCAGGTTTCTCTGGAAACACCATATATTTT	CASSLAPGFSGNTIYF
NA	NA	TRBJ1-4	TRBV18	TGTGCCAGCTCACCGTTAGGGCCGGGCCCTAATGAAAAACTGTTTTTT	CASSPLGPGPNEKLFF
NA	NA	TRBJ1-2	TRBV4-1	TGCGCCAGCAGCCAAGAAATACAGGCCTATGGCTACACCTTC	CASSQEIQAYGYTF
NA	once	TRBJ1-2	TRBV14	TGTGCCAGCAGCCAAGATCTGGACATCTATGGCTACACCTTC	CASSQDLDIYGYTF
NA	NA	TRBJ2-4	TRBV10-3	TGTGCCATCAGGGGACTCGACAATGAGCAGTACTTC	CAIRGLDNEQYF
NA	NA	TRBJ1-1	TRBV9	TGTGCCAGCAGCGCTCCGGGACACATGAACACTGAAGCTTTCTTT	CASSAPGHMNTEAFF
NA	NA	TRBJ1-1	TRBV20-1	TGCAGTGCTAGAAAGAGGAGCAAAACGGGCGCTGAAACTTTCTTT	CSARKRSKTGAETFF